This T cell receptor (beta chain) was retrieved from a study of human T cells and chemical hapten exposure. Study context: Yields of TCR per sample differed, chiefly owing to small differences in pooled library volume.

Time point specified: patch test 2, 6 weeks after DPC sensitization. The sample's treatment: therapeutic diphenylcyclopropenone sensitization with weekly scalp DPC. Non-pregnant alopecia patients aged 18 to 70, suitable for DPC therapy. Unfractionated whole blood was the source from which total RNA was extracted. Germline CDR1 reads DFQATT; CDR2 reads SNEGSKA (reference sequence). Trimming at V came to 5 bases and at J to 1 base, leaving 9 bases not matched to a gene. This CDR3 region has 15 residues. Per the study methods: Counting gave a median of around 89,000 TCRs per sample, with values ranging from about 23,224 to 700,000. TCRdb fed the RACE reads into MiXCR, producing one record per CDR3 protein. TCRdb's processing, not the study's, gives the V and J calls here. Among some 96,000 distinct CDR3 sequences, approximately 8.6% were seen once, and the ten largest hold more than 2%.

This sequence joins TRBV20-1 and TRBJ2-3; 7 bases map to TRBD2. The receptor was isolated from a woman aged 40 to 50 with alopecia areata. Some clones in this sample may be carry-over from other donors' samples. This material consisted of whole blood, taken in connection with sensitization to the hapten diphenylcyclopropenone (DPC). CDR3 DNA: TGCAGTGCTGGCGGACGGCGGGAGCGCACAGATACGCAGTATTTT. This sequence encodes CSAGGRRERTDTQYF.